The following is a TCR beta chain sequence with its context. Sequenced by immunoSEQ multiplex PCR; TCRdb stores in-frame clones only, minus some. The data contain about 110,000 clones, 90% of them singletons. Trimming at V came to 5 bases and at J to 4 bases, leaving 7 bases not matched to a gene. Germline V gene data show CDR1 as MNHEY and CDR2 as SVGEGT. The CDR3 contains 14 residues. The data belong to a study of control samples from healthy donors and cancer patients. The receptor was derived from a human donor in good health. The donor label of this sample is uncertain. V gene TRBV6-2 or TRBV6-3 combines with J gene TRBJ2-7, with TRBD1 matching 8 bases. The material sequenced was blood. The CDR3 is CASSAWDRTYEQYF. The CDR3 DNA sequence: TGTGCCAGCAGTGCCTGGGACAGGACGTACGAGCAGTACTTC.